A selection of T cell receptor beta chains follows, all from one sample in a study of OX40 agonist ivuxolimab in advanced cancers. Sequenced by immunoSEQ multiplex PCR; TCRdb stores in-frame clones only, minus some. This table holds fewer than 200,000 clones, approximately 94% found once. Sequences were derived from CD4+ or CD8+ T cells sorted from blood, sampled in a trial of the OX40 agonist ivuxolimab. The receptors originated from an adult with an advanced solid tumor such as melanoma, head and neck, liver or kidney cancer. The CDR3 runs from the conserved cysteine through the conserved F or W. A D gene is named only where the DNA matches it firmly. Size is stated for part of the rows, as once, few or many counts, or as a class when the clone is expanded.

14	NA	NA	TRBV5-1	TRBJ1-1	CASSFSLWNTEAFF	TGCGCCAGCAGCTTCTCGTTGTGGAACACTGAAGCTTTCTTT
15	NA	NA	TRBV11-2	TRBJ1-5	CASSLTRISNQPQHF	TGTGCCAGCAGCTTAACCCGAATTAGCAATCAGCCCCAGCATTTT
14	NA	NA	TRBV7-9	TRBJ1-2	CASSPEELAYGYTF	TGTGCCAGCAGCCCCGAAGAGCTAGCCTATGGCTACACCTTC
14	NA	NA	TRBV6-5	TRBJ2-3	CASSFIGSTDTQYF	TGTGCCAGCAGTTTTATTGGGTCAACAGATACGCAGTATTTT
13	NA	NA	TRBV5-1	TRBJ1-1	CASTRGQNTEAFF	TGCGCCAGCACCCGGGGGCAGAACACTGAAGCTTTCTTT
15	NA	NA	TRBV10-3	TRBJ1-1	CAISELGPENTEAFF	TGTGCCATCAGTGAACTCGGACCGGAGAACACTGAAGCTTTCTTT
14	NA	TRBD1	TRBV6-5	TRBJ2-7	CASSYLDRVYEQYF	TGTGCCAGCAGTTACTTAGACAGGGTCTACGAGCAGTACTTC
14	NA	TRBD1	TRBV7-8	TRBJ2-7	CASSEGQGNGEQYF	TGTGCCAGCAGCGAGGGACAGGGAAACGGCGAGCAGTACTTC
17	NA	TRBD1	TRBV5-1	TRBJ1-2	CASSQELGQGKSYGYTF	TGCGCCAGCAGCCAAGAACTGGGACAGGGGAAGAGCTATGGCTACACCTTC
14	NA	NA	TRBV7-6	TRBJ2-5	CASSPQTLPETQYF	TGTGCCAGCAGCCCCCAGACCCTTCCCGAGACCCAGTACTTC
11	NA	NA	TRBV20-1	TRBJ1-2	CSALLNYGYTF	TGCAGTGCTCTCCTTAACTATGGCTACACCTTC
14	few	NA	TRBV6-1	TRBJ1-2	CASSEADRNYGYTF	TGTGCCAGCAGTGAAGCGGACAGAAACTATGGCTACACCTTC
15	NA	NA	TRBV6-1	TRBJ2-3	CASKEAGKSTDTQYF	TGTGCCAGCAAGGAGGCAGGGAAAAGCACAGATACGCAGTATTTT
15	NA	TRBD2	TRBV28	TRBJ2-3	CASSLPSGLTDTQYF	TGTGCCAGCAGTTTACCTAGCGGGCTCACAGATACGCAGTATTTT
15	NA	NA	TRBV28	TRBJ2-7	CASSLWDPEGREQYF	TGTGCCAGCAGTTTATGGGATCCAGAAGGGCGGGAGCAGTACTTC
16	once	TRBD2	TRBV4-1	TRBJ2-1	CASSQGGGSSYNEQFF	TGCGCCAGCAGCCAAGGGGGCGGGAGCTCCTACAATGAGCAGTTCTTC
13	NA	TRBD1	TRBV5-1	TRBJ1-1	CASSLVDRAEAFF	TGCGCCAGCAGCTTGGTGGACAGGGCTGAAGCTTTCTTT
14	NA	NA	TRBV7-3	TRBJ2-5	CASSLDAGQETQYF	TGTGCCAGCAGCTTAGATGCGGGGCAAGAGACCCAGTACTTC
15	NA	TRBD2	TRBV19	TRBJ2-1	CASSIVSSGSNEQFF	TGTGCCAGTAGTATAGTGTCTAGCGGTAGTAATGAGCAGTTCTTC
12	once	NA	TRBV28	TRBJ1-1	CASSSQGGKAFF	TGTGCCAGCAGTTCCCAGGGAGGAAAAGCTTTCTTT
13	once	NA	TRBV10-2	TRBJ1-3	CASISDSGNTIYF	TGCGCCAGCATTTCTGACTCTGGAAACACCATATATTTT
16	NA	TRBD2	TRBV5-4	TRBJ2-2	CASSARRGGLAGELFF	TGTGCCAGCAGCGCACGCCGAGGGGGACTAGCCGGGGAGCTGTTTTTT
15	NA	NA	TRBV7-2	TRBJ1-2	CASSLGGSNSYGYTF	TGTGCCAGCAGCTTAGGAGGCAGCAACTCTTATGGCTACACCTTC
15	once	NA	TRBV9	TRBJ2-3	CASSVVRVWTDTQYF	TGTGCCAGCAGCGTAGTACGGGTTTGGACAGATACGCAGTATTTT
18	NA	NA	TRBV28	TRBJ2-5	CASSLSRGLGSVEETQYF	TGTGCCAGCAGTTTATCCCGTGGGTTGGGTAGCGTAGAAGAGACCCAGTACTTC
15	NA	NA	TRBV6-4	TRBJ2-3	CASSDVTGHTDTQYF	TGTGCCAGCAGTGACGTTACAGGCCACACAGATACGCAGTATTTT
15	once	NA	TRBV7-3	TRBJ2-1	CASSHGTSVYNEQFF	TGTGCCAGCAGCCACGGGACCTCCGTTTACAATGAGCAGTTCTTC
15	NA	NA	TRBV18	TRBJ2-7	CASSPLTRSSYEQYF	TGTGCCAGCTCCCCTCTTACCCGAAGCTCCTACGAGCAGTACTTC
16	NA	TRBD1	TRBV6-6	TRBJ2-2	CASTSPRQGAGGELFF	TGTGCCAGCACCTCCCCAAGACAGGGGGCAGGCGGGGAGCTGTTTTTT